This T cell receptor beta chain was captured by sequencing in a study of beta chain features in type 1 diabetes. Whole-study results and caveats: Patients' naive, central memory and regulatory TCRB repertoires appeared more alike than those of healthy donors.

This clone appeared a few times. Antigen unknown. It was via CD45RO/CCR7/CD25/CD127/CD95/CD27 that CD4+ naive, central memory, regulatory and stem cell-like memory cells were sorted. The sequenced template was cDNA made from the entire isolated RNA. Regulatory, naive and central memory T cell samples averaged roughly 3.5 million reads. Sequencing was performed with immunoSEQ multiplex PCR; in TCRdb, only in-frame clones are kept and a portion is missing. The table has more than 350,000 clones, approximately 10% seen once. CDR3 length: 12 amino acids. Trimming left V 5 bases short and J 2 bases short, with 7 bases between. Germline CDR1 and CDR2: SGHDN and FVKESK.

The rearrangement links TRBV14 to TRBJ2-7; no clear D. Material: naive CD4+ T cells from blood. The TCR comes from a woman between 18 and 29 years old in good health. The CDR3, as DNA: TGTGCCAGCAGCGCGGCGGCCTACGAGCAGTACTTC. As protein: CASSAAAYEQYF.